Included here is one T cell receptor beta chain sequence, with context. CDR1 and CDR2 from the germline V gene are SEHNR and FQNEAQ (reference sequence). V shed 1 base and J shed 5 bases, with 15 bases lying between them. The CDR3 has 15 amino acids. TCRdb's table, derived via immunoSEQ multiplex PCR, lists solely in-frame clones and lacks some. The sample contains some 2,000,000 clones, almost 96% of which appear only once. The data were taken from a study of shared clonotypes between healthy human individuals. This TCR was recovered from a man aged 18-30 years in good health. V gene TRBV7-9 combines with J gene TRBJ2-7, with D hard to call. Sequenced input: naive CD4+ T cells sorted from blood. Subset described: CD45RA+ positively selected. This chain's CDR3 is CASSLGVGNSNEQYF. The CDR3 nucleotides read TGTGCCAGCAGCTTAGGGGTCGGCAATTCCAACGAGCAGTACTTC.